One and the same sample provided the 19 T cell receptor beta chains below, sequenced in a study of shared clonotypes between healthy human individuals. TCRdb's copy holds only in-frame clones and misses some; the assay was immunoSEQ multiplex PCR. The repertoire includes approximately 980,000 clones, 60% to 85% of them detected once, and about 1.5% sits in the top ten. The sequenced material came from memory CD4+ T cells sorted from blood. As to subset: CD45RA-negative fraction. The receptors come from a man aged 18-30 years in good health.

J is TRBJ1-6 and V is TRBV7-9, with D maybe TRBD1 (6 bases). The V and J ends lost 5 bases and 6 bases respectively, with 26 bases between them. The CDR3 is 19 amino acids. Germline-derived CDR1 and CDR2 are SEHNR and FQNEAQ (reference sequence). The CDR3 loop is CASSRGRGAGVGLNSPLHF. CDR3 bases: TGTGCCAGCAGCCGCGGTCGCGGGGCAGGGGTGGGCCTTAATTCACCCCTCCACTTT.

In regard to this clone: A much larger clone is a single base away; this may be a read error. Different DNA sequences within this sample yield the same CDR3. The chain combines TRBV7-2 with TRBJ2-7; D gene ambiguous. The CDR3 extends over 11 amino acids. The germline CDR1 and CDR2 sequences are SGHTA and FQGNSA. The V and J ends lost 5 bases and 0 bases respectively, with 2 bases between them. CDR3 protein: CASSVSYEQYF. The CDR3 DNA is TGTGCCAGCAGCGTCTCCTACGAGCAGTACTTC.

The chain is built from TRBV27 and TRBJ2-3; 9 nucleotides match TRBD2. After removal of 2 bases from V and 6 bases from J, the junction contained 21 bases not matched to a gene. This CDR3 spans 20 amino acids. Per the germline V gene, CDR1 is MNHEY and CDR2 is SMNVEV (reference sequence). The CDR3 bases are TGTGCCAGCAGTTTAATGTCGGCAGGGGGGCGCGGGAGGGCAAGGGATACGCAGTATTTT. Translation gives CASSLMSAGGRGRARDTQYF.

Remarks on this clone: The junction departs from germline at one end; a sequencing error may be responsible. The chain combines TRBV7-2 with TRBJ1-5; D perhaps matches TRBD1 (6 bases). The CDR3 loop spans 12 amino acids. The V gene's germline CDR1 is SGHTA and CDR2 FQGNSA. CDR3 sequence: CASSLDTGTQYF. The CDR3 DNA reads TGTGCCAGCAGCTTAGATACCGGGACACAATATTTT.

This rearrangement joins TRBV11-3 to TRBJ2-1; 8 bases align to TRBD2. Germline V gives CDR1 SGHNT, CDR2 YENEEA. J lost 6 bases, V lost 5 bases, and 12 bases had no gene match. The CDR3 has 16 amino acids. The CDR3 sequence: CASSPGGTDKTNEQFF. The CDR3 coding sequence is TGTGCCAGCAGCCCGGGGGGGACCGATAAAACCAATGAGCAGTTCTTC.

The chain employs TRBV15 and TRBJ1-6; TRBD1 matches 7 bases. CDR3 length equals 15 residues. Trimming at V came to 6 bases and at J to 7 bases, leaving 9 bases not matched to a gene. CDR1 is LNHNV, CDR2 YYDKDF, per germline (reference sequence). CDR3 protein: CATRVQGTGNSPLHF. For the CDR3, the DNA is TGTGCCACCAGGGTACAGGGGACCGGCAATTCACCCCTCCACTTT.

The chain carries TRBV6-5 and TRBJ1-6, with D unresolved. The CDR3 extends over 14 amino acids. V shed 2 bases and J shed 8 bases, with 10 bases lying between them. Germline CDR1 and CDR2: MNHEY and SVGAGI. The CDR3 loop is CASSYVGRDSPLHF. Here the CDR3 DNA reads TGTGCCAGCAGTTACGTGGGGAGGGATTCACCCCTCCACTTT.

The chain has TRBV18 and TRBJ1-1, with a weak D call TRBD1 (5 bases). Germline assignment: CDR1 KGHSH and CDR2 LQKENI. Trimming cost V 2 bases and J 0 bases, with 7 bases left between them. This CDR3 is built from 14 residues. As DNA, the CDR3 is TGTGCCAGCTCACCAGCGGGGGTGAACACTGAAGCTTTCTTT. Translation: CASSPAGVNTEAFF. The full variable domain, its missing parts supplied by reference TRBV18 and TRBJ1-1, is NAGVMQNPRHLVRRRGQEARLRCSPMKGHSHVYWYRQLPEEGLKFMVYLQKENIIDESGMPKERFSAEFPKEGPSILRIQQVVRGDSAAYFCASSPAGVNTEAFFGQGTRLTVV.

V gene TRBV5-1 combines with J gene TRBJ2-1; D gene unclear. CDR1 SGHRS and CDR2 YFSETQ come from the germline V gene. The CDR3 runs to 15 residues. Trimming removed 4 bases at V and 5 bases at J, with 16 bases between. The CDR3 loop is CASSPRGWADNEQFF. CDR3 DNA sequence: TGCGCCAGCAGCCCTCGTGGGTGGGCCGACAATGAGCAGTTCTTC. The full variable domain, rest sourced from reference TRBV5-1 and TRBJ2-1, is KAGVTQTPRYLIKTRGQQVTLSCSPISGHRSVSWYQQTPGQGLQFLFEYFSETQRNKGNFPGRFSGRQFSNSRSEMNVSTLELGDSALYLCASSPRGWADNEQFFGPGTRLTVL.

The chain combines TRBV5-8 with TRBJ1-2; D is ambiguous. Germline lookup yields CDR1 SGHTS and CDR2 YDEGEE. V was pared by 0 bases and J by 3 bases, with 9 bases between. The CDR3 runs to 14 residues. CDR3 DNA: TGTGCCAGCAGCTTGGTTGGGTCCTACTATGGCTACACCTTC. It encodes CASSLVGSYYGYTF. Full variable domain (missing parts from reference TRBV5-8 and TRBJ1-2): EAGVTQSPTHLIKTRGQQATLRCSPISGHTSVYWYQQALGLGLQFLLWYDEGEERNRGNFPPRFSGRQFPNYSSELNVNALELEDSALYLCASSLVGSYYGYTFGSGTRLTVV.

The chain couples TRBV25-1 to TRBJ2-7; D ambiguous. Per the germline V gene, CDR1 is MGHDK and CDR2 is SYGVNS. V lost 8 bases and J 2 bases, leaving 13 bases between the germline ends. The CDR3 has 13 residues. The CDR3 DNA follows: TGTGCCAGCCGCCCGAGGACCACCTACGAGCAGTACTTC. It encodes CASRPRTTYEQYF.

CDR3 residues: CASSLSGAVDEQFF. In DNA form, the CDR3 reads TGTGCCAGCAGCTTATCAGGGGCAGTGGATGAGCAGTTCTTC. V and J are TRBV11-2 and TRBJ2-1, with TRBD1 as a possible D gene (6 bases). The CDR3 has 14 amino acids. Trimming removed 2 bases from V and 8 bases from J, with 13 bases in between. Germline V lookup: CDR1 SGHAT, CDR2 FQNNGV.

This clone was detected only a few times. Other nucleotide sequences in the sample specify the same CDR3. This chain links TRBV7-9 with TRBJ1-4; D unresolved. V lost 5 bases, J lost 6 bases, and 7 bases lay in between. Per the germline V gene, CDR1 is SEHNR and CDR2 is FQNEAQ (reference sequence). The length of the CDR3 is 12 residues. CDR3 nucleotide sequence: TGTGCCAGCAGCCGACGGGATGAAAAACTGTTTTTT. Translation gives CASSRRDEKLFF.

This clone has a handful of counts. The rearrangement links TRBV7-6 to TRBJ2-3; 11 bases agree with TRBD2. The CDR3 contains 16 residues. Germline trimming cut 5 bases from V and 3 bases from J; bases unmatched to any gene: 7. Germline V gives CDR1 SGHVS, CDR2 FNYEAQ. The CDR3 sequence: CASSPSGGTRTDTQYF. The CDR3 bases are TGTGCCAGCAGCCCTAGCGGGGGGACAAGGACAGATACGCAGTATTTT.

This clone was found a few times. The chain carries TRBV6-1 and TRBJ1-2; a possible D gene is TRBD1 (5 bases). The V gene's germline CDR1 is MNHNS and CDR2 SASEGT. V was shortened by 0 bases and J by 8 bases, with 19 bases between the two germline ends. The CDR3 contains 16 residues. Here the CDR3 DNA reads TGTGCCAGCAGTGAAGCGCATGGGCAGGGAGTAGACGGCTACACCTTC. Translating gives CASSEAHGQGVDGYTF.

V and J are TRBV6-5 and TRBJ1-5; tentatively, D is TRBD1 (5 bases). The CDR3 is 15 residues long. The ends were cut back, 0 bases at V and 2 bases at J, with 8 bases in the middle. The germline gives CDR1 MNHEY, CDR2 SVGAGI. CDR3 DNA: TGTGCCAGCAGTTACTCGAAAGGGGGCAATCAGCCCCAGCATTTT. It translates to CASSYSKGGNQPQHF.

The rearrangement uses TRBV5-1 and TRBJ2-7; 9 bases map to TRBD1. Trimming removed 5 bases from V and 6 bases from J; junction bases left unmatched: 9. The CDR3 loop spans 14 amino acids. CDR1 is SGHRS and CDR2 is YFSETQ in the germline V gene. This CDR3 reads CASSTGTGLSEQYF. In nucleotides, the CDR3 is TGCGCCAGCAGTACGGGGACAGGGCTAAGCGAGCAGTACTTC.

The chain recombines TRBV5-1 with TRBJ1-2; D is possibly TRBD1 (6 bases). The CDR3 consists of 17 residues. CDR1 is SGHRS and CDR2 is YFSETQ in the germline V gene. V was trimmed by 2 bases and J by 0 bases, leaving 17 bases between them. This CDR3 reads CASSLTGQTSSNYGYTF. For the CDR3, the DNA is TGCGCCAGCAGCTTAACCGGACAGACTAGCTCTAACTATGGCTACACCTTC.

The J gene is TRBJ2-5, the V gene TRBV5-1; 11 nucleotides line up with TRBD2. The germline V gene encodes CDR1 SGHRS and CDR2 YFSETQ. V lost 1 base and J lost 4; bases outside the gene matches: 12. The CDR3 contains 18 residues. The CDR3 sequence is CASSLPRLAGPLGETQYF. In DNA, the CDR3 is TGCGCCAGCAGCTTGCCCCGACTAGCGGGGCCATTGGGAGAGACCCAGTACTTC.